This TCR beta chain was sequenced during a study of cytomegalovirus exposure and HLA in healthy donors. The V end was cut by 0 bases, the J end by 4 bases, with 7 bases between. This CDR3 is built from 14 residues. Germline CDR1 SGHRS, CDR2 YFSETQ. Study outcomes and limitations: Per a prior analysis, the majority of TCR beta V segments were productive roughly 87% or roughly 30% of the time.

The PCR ran on 60 Vbeta and 13 Jbeta primers. The data were produced by immunoSEQ multiplex PCR, yet TCRdb's version contains in-frame clones alone and is incomplete. The sample lists about 150,000 clones; roughly 84% were seen once. About this clone: Its antigen remains unknown.

The chain uses TRBV5-1 and TRBJ1-4; D might be TRBD1 (6 bases). This clonotype was obtained from a woman aged 18-30 years in good health and CMV-seronegative. The sequenced material came from PBMCs. CDR3 sequence (DNA): TGCGCCAGCAGCTTGGAACAGGGTAATGAAAAACTGTTTTTT. The encoded protein is CASSLEQGNEKLFF.